The rows below give T cell receptor beta chains drawn from one sample of a study of shared clonotypes between healthy human individuals. Profiled with immunoSEQ multiplex PCR; TCRdb holds only in-frame clones, not every one. The sample has over a million clones, around 98% seen once. Sequenced: naive CD4+ T cells sorted from blood. The source of these receptors is a man aged 25 to 45 in good health. Each CDR3 is given without its conserved first and last residue.

>TRBV7-8
ASSAGLSSYNEQF
>TRBV11-2
ASSQRPRGPYEQY
>TRBV18
ASSPLSSGGEQY
>TRBV30
AWRPRWDSGEQY
>TRBV6-5
ASSRKTPGTEPQH
>TRBV10-3
AISELAAIGETQY
>TRBV28
ASSLSLAGNTGELF
>TRBV12-5
ASGTGTGFWETQY
>TRBV7-8
ASSLKVGTEAF
>TRBV28
ASSSPGTGKVQY
>TRBV20-1
SAGDRYEQY
>TRBV6-6
ASSYDSFAF
>TRBV29-1
SVAAGTYEQY
>TRBV5-1
ASSSERGYSYEQY
>TRBV20-1
SATPRNEQF
>TRBV14
ASSQVRRNEQY
>TRBV5-1
ASSSNFGELF
>TRBV6-1
ASTPQGGQQETQY
>TRBV5-1
ASSPGPGAYEQY
>TRBV7-2
ASSQPYNEQF
>TRBV7-9
ASSGRDRLNYGYT
>TRBV4-1
ASSREGQNYGYT
>TRBV5-6
ASSYSGTSGRGSEQF
>TRBV28
ASSLGDRGNQPQH
>TRBV29-1
SVELAGGGPDTQY
>TRBV7-9
ASRAGLAGTGELF
>TRBV7-7
ASSPSGRALTQY
>TRBV10-1
ASSEKGGNQPQH
>TRBV7-7
ASSLASVRGVGETQY
>TRBV13
ASSLGHRRERNTGELF
>TRBV7-8
ASSPLGGRAQPQH
>TRBV27
ASTFPGAHEQY
>TRBV9
ASSATGTSFYNEQF
>TRBV18
ASSRYREMNTEAF
>TRBV7-8
ASSWGVVLQRSTEAF
>TRBV28
ASRKGRLYGYT
>TRBV2
ASSDREGLQY
>TRBV2
ASSGDGYEQY
>TRBV7-9
ASSLVAGSGYEQY
>TRBV11-2
ASSLSVGMGQGDETQY
>TRBV27
ASSSWGLGTEAF
>TRBV6-1
ASRNQVRGGTEAF
>TRBV7-8
ASSLGQGAPYEQY
>TRBV7-8
ASSLAGTLYLSEQY
>TRBV5-1
ASSLRQATSTDTQY
>TRBV2
ASRLGTGPQPQH
>TRBV29-1
SVGKARQSYNEQF